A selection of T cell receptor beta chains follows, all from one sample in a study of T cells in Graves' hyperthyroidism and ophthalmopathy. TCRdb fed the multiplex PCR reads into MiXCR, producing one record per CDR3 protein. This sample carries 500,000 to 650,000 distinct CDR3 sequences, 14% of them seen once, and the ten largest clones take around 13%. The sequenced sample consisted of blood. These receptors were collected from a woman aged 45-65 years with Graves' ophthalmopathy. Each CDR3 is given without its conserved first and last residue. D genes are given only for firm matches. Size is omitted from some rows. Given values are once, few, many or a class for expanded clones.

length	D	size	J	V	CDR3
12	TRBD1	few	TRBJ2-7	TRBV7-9	ASSVRDSLYEQY
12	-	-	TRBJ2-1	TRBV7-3	ASSLTARGDEQF
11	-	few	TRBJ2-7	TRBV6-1	ASLPGVTYEQY
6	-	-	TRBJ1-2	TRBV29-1	SAGRGT
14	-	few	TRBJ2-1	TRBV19	ASRWGSKLNGNEQF
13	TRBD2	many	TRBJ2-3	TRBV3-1	ASSPPGLAADTQY
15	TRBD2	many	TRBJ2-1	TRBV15	ATSREKLAAAYNEQF
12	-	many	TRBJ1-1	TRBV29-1	SVVRERANTEAF
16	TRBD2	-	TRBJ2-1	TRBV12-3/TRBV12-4	ASTPSGSPSSSYNVQF
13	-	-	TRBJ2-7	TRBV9	ASSVEGLGKHEQY
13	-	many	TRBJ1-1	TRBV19	ASSISGQGGAEAF
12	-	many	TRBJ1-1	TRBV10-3	AISLTDLNTEAF
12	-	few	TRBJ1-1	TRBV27	ASSLPYGGTEAF
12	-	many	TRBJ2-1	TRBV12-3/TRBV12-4	ASSPTARVHEQF
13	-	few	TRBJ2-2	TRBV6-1	ASSKLAAGTGELF
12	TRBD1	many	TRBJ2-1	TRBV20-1	SARDLRGPNEQF
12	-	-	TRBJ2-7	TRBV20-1	SANRGGGTYEQY
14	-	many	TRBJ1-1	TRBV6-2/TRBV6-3	ASSYFDFTVNTEAF